A selection of T cell receptor beta chains follows, all from one sample in a study of cytomegalovirus exposure and HLA in healthy donors. Sequencing used immunoSEQ multiplex PCR; TCRdb keeps in-frame clones, though not all of them. The sample carries under 200,000 clones, roughly 81% recorded once. The sample was PBMCs. The origin of the receptors is a woman aged 45-65 years in good health and CMV-seronegative. Each CDR3 is given with its conserved first and last residue. D genes are given only for firm matches. Size tells how often a clone was seen (once, few, many) or the class of an expanded clone, and some rows leave it out.

j_call: TRBJ2-7; d_call: .; v_call: TRBV2; clone_size: .; cdr3_aa: CASSFYEQYF; cdr3_nt: TGTGCCAGCAGCTTCTACGAGCAGTACTTC
j_call: TRBJ2-3; d_call: TRBD2; v_call: TRBV4-1; clone_size: .; cdr3_aa: CASSQGLTTSGIDTQYF; cdr3_nt: TGCGCCAGCAGCCAAGGGTTAACGACTAGCGGCATAGATACGCAGTATTTT
j_call: TRBJ2-7; d_call: .; v_call: TRBV6-6; clone_size: few; cdr3_aa: CASSYSGESYEQYF; cdr3_nt: TGTGCCAGCAGTTACTCGGGAGAAAGCTACGAGCAGTACTTC
j_call: TRBJ2-7; d_call: TRBD1; v_call: TRBV5-4; clone_size: .; cdr3_aa: CASSSGQVYEQYF; cdr3_nt: TGTGCCAGCAGCTCGGGACAGGTCTACGAGCAGTACTTC
j_call: TRBJ1-2; d_call: .; v_call: TRBV7-9; clone_size: .; cdr3_aa: CASSLDRSRNGYTF; cdr3_nt: TGTGCCAGCAGCTTAGACAGGTCCCGAAATGGCTACACCTTC
j_call: TRBJ1-5; d_call: .; v_call: TRBV5-8; clone_size: .; cdr3_aa: CASSLQGKNQPQHF; cdr3_nt: TGTGCCAGCAGCTTACAGGGCAAAAATCAGCCCCAGCATTTT
j_call: TRBJ1-1; d_call: .; v_call: TRBV27; clone_size: .; cdr3_aa: CASSLSWTLTGGTEAFF; cdr3_nt: TGTGCCAGCAGTTTATCTTGGACTCTCACTGGTGGGACTGAAGCTTTCTTT
j_call: TRBJ2-3; d_call: TRBD1; v_call: TRBV2; clone_size: few; cdr3_aa: CASSTPRDRGSDTQYF; cdr3_nt: TGTGCCAGCAGTACCCCGAGGGACAGGGGATCAGATACGCAGTATTTT
j_call: TRBJ1-1; d_call: .; v_call: TRBV28; clone_size: few; cdr3_aa: CASSSASGATEAFF; cdr3_nt: TGTGCCAGCAGTTCCGCATCGGGAGCAACTGAAGCTTTCTTT
j_call: TRBJ1-4; d_call: .; v_call: TRBV5-6; clone_size: .; cdr3_aa: CASSSLTTKDEKLFF; cdr3_nt: TGTGCCAGCAGCTCTTTGACAACGAAGGATGAAAAACTGTTTTTT
j_call: TRBJ2-7; d_call: .; v_call: TRBV27; clone_size: .; cdr3_aa: CASSSPVSYEQYF; cdr3_nt: TGTGCCAGCAGTTCCCCCGTCTCCTACGAGCAGTACTTC
j_call: TRBJ1-2; d_call: TRBD1; v_call: TRBV19; clone_size: few; cdr3_aa: CASTASRGNYSYTF; cdr3_nt: TGTGCCAGTACGGCCAGCAGGGGGAACTATAGCTACACCTTC
j_call: TRBJ2-1; d_call: .; v_call: TRBV7-9; clone_size: .; cdr3_aa: CSSSLSGNEQFF; cdr3_nt: TGTTCCAGCAGCTTATCAGGGAATGAGCAGTTCTTC